Sequencing of this TCR beta chain was carried out in a study of blood T cell repertoires in COVID-19. Germline V gene data show CDR1 as LGHNA and CDR2 as YNFKEQ. The CDR3 is 17 residues long. Trimming removed 5 bases from V and 2 bases from J; junction bases left unmatched: 5. Assay: immunoSEQ multiplex PCR; the TCRdb copy retains only in-frame clones and omits some. Among about 26,000 clones listed, 90% were seen once. The sample taken for sequencing was peripheral blood. The TCR originated in an older man with acute or convalescent COVID-19. The chain employs TRBV4-2 and TRBJ2-2, with TRBD2 identical over 13 bases. CDR3 bases: TGTGCCAGCAGCTCACTAGCGGGAGGGCCTAACACCGGGGAGCTGTTTTTT. This gives the protein CASSSLAGGPNTGELFF.